The following is a TCR beta chain sequence with its context. Antigen: not known. The sample originates from a study of shared clonotypes between healthy human individuals. General observations from the study: The study found lower generation probabilities in non-shared clonotypes than in those shared by all four donors. Naive subsets generally exceeded memory subsets in estimated richness. Shared clonotypes: approximately 4.5% naive CD4, around 3.5% naive CD8, about 2.2% memory CD4, roughly 0.4% memory CD8.

As processed by the authors: Without quality scores, immunoSEQ junctional reads could not be filtered like full-length reads. The protocol was immunoSEQ multiplex PCR, while the TCRdb copy is restricted to in-frame clones and leaves out a portion. From that table come the V and J calls and clone size; the DNA was used to work out D and trimming. The data show roughly 1,800,000 clones, about 95% seen once. Germline V lookup: CDR1 SGDLS, CDR2 YYNGEE. Trimming cost V 4 bases and J 5 bases; bases outside gene matches: 5. The CDR3 runs 14 residues. Selected positively for CCR7 and CD45RO-negative, naive CD8 cells excluded terminally differentiated effector memory CD45RA+ cells.

V usage is TRBV9 and J usage is TRBJ2-7; 11 nucleotides match TRBD2. This receptor was obtained from a man aged 18 to 35 in good health. Sample: naive CD8+ T cells sorted from blood. The CDR3 protein is CASSLAGGGDEQYF. Here the CDR3 DNA reads TGTGCCAGCAGCCTAGCGGGAGGCGGCGACGAGCAGTACTTC.